These 19 T cell receptor beta chains were all obtained from the same sample, sequenced in a study of OX40 agonist ivuxolimab in advanced cancers. Libraries were constructed by the immunoSEQ multiplex PCR assay. Imported from immuneACCESS, the table was reduced by TCRdb to in-frame sequences with V and J called. These copies leave out some clones; in studies compared against another copy, an unresolved V gene accounts for under half, and the cause of the remainder is not known. This sample holds around 55,000 clones; approximately 86% were observed only once. In total, the top ten clones hold about an eighth of the sample. Here the sequenced sample was CD4+ or CD8+ T cells sorted from blood, taken in a trial of the OX40 agonist ivuxolimab. All receptors derive from an adult with an advanced solid tumor such as melanoma, head and neck, liver or kidney cancer.

Turning to this clone: A junction end diverges from the germline sequence, so it may reflect a read error. The V and J genes are TRBV10-3 and TRBJ2-3; 7 nucleotides agree with TRBD1. Germline V CDR1 and CDR2: ENHRY, SYGVKD. This CDR3 has 14 amino acids. CDR3 sequence reads: CAIGDRARADTQYF. CDR3 sequence (DNA): TGTGCCATCGGTGACAGGGCCAGGGCAGATACGCAGTATTTT.

The chain couples TRBV13 to TRBJ1-2, with 8 positions matching TRBD1. V lost 6 bases to trimming and J lost 0 bases; unmatched junction nucleotides: 9. The CDR3 length is 16 residues. From germline, CDR1 is PRHDT and CDR2 FYEKMQ (reference sequence). CDR3 protein: CASSPGTGATNYGYTF. CDR3 DNA: TGTGCCAGCAGTCCTGGGACAGGCGCAACTAACTATGGCTACACCTTC.

The gene calls are TRBV6-6 and TRBJ1-3; a weak D match, TRBD1 (5 bases). CDR3 length: 14 residues. The germline CDR1 and CDR2 sequences are MNHNY and SVGAGI (reference sequence). The V end lost 6 bases, the J end lost 8 bases, and 17 bases lay between the germline ends. Written as DNA, the CDR3 is TGTGCCAGCAGCCTAGGTGGGACCGGGGACACCATATATTTT. Translated, it gives CASSLGGTGDTIYF.

CDR3: CASSPRSGHGTDTQYF. DNA for the CDR3: TGTGCCAGCAGCCCCCGTAGCGGGCATGGCACAGATACGCAGTATTTT. V and J are TRBV11-1 and TRBJ2-3, with 7 nucleotides matching TRBD2. CDR1 is SGHAT and CDR2 is FQDESV in the germline V gene (reference sequence). The CDR3 runs 16 residues. V dropped 5 bases and J dropped 1; count of bases not matched to a gene: 9.

The rearrangement joins TRBV28 to TRBJ1-1; D remains ambiguous. Germline CDR1 and CDR2: MDHEN and SYDVKM. Trimming cost V 3 bases and J 3 bases, with 11 bases left between them. The CDR3 consists of 14 residues. For the CDR3, the DNA is TGTGCCAGCAGTTTCGCGGACTCGGACACTGAAGCTTTCTTT. It encodes CASSFADSDTEAFF. Using reference TRBV28 and TRBJ1-1 for the parts outside the CDR3, the full variable domain is DVKVTQSSRYLVKRTGEKVFLECVQDMDHENMFWYRQDPGLGLRLIYFSYDVKMKEKGDIPEGYSVSREKKERFSLILESASTNQTSMYLCASSFADSDTEAFFGQGTRLTVV.

The rearrangement uses TRBV7-3 and TRBJ1-4, with no clear D. V gave up 5 bases and J gave up 7 bases, with 11 bases separating them. CDR1 and CDR2 from the germline V gene are SGHTA and FQGTGA. The CDR3 runs 13 residues. As DNA, the CDR3 is TGTGCCAGCAGCATTTACCCCAGTGAAAAACTGTTTTTT. As protein: CASSIYPSEKLFF.

The chain employs TRBV7-9 and TRBJ2-5; maybe TRBD2 (7 bases). Germline loops: CDR1 SEHNR, CDR2 FQNEAQ (reference sequence). This CDR3 comprises 14 residues. V lost 3 bases and J 5 bases, leaving 13 bases between the germline ends. The CDR3 DNA follows: TGTGCCAGCAGCTTGGGGGGGGCTACGGAGACCCAGTACTTC. It is translated as CASSLGGATETQYF.

CDR3 DNA: TGTGCCATCAGTGGGTCCCTTTACTCTGGAAACACCATATATTTT. It specifies CAISGSLYSGNTIYF. The J gene is TRBJ1-3, the V gene TRBV10-3; D gene unclear. This CDR3 has 15 amino acids. CDR1 is ENHRY and CDR2 is SYGVKD in the germline V gene. Trimming shortened V by 4 bases and J by 0 bases, and 10 bases separated the two germline ends.

This chain links TRBV5-6 with TRBJ2-7; D may correspond to TRBD1 or TRBD2 (5 bases each). V lost 1 base to trimming and J lost 2 bases, with 13 bases between them. Germline CDR1 SGHDT, CDR2 YYEEEE. There are 15 residues in the CDR3. Here the CDR3 DNA reads TGTGCCAGCAGCTTGCTAGCCAGGGCGGCCTACGAGCAGTACTTC. Translating it yields CASSLLARAAYEQYF.

The J gene is TRBJ2-7, the V gene TRBV4-3; 7 bases fit TRBD2. CDR3 length equals 16 residues. V gave up 0 bases and J gave up 4 bases; unmatched junction bases: 9. Per germline, CDR1 LGHNA and CDR2 YSLEER. In DNA form, the CDR3 reads TGCGCCAGCAGCCAAGAAGTTTCTCGGGGGGAGTACGAGCAGTACTTC. Translating it yields CASSQEVSRGEYEQYF.

This rearrangement joins TRBV7-2 to TRBJ1-2, with D maybe TRBD1 (5 bases). The germline gives CDR1 SGHTA, CDR2 FQGNSA. Trimming took off 5 bases at V and 1 base at J, with 14 bases between the two ends. The CDR3 loop spans 15 amino acids. For the CDR3, the DNA is TGTGCCAGCAGCACTCGGTGGGGCGGTAACTATGGCTACACCTTC. It is translated as CASSTRWGGNYGYTF.

Here the CDR3 DNA reads TGCGCCAGCAGCGTACTCCTGGGTGGGCTCCGCCTTGATCAGCCCCAGCATTTT. As protein: CASSVLLGGLRLDQPQHF. The rearrangement joins TRBV5-1 to TRBJ1-5; no definite D call. The CDR3 runs 18 residues. With 4 bases removed from V and 5 bases from J, the gap between germline ends came to 25 bases. In germline, CDR1 is SGHRS, CDR2 YFSETQ.

DNA of the CDR3: TGTGCCAGCAGTTCGAGACAGGGACGCATGAACACTGAAGCTTTCTTT. It codes for CASSSRQGRMNTEAFF. The chain carries TRBV27 and TRBJ1-1; 7 bases line up with TRBD1. The CDR3 is 16 residues long. CDR1 is MNHEY, CDR2 SMNVEV, per germline (reference sequence). Trimming at V came to 4 bases and at J to 0 bases, leaving 8 bases not matched to a gene.

The V and J genes are TRBV9 and TRBJ2-1; D is possibly TRBD1 (6 bases). The CDR3 runs 16 residues. The V gene's germline CDR1 is SGDLS and CDR2 YYNGEE. Trimming cost V 3 bases and J 8 bases, with 21 bases left between them. The CDR3 DNA sequence: TGTGCCAGCAGCGAGGCTACAGGGTTGGCGGGCTATGAGCAGTTCTTC. Encoded protein: CASSEATGLAGYEQFF. Complete variable domain (other parts from reference TRBV9 and TRBJ2-1): DSGVTQTPKHLITATGQRVTLRCSPRSGDLSVYWYQQSLDQGLQFLIQYYNGEERAKGNILERFSAQQFPDLHSELNLSSLELGDSALYFCASSEATGLAGYEQFFGPGTRLTVL.

The chain has TRBV5-6 and TRBJ1-6; 7 bases match TRBD1. The germline gives CDR1 SGHDT, CDR2 YYEEEE. V dropped 4 bases and J dropped 0; count of bases not matched to a gene: 7. The CDR3 loop spans 17 amino acids. CDR3 nucleotide sequence: TGTGCCAGCAGCCCAGGGACAGACAGCTCCTATAATTCACCCCTCCACTTT. It encodes CASSPGTDSSYNSPLHF.

This clone was recorded once. The rearrangement links TRBV2 to TRBJ1-2; D remains unclear. This CDR3 spans 10 amino acids. Germline V gene sequence: CDR1 SNHLY, CDR2 FYNNEI. V gave up 7 bases and J gave up 5 bases, with 5 bases separating them. The CDR3 is CASTRYGYTF. As DNA, the CDR3 is TGTGCCAGCACCAGATATGGCTACACCTTC. The entire variable domain, with the rest obtained from reference TRBV2 and TRBJ1-2, is as follows: EPEVTQTPSHQVTQMGQEVILRCVPISNHLYFYWYRQILGQKVEFLVSFYNNEISEKSEIFDDQFSVERPDGSNFTLKIRSTKLEDSAMYFCASTRYGYTFGSGTRLTVV.

The V and J genes are TRBV5-5 and TRBJ2-7, with 7 bases lining up with TRBD1. Germline V gene data show CDR1 as SGHKS and CDR2 as YYEKEE (reference sequence). J lost 3 bases, V lost 2 bases, and 5 bases had no gene match. The CDR3 extends over 14 amino acids. The CDR3 region has the DNA TGTGCCAGCAGCTTAGTACAGGGGTTCTACGAGCAGTACTTC. It encodes CASSLVQGFYEQYF.

This sequence joins TRBV5-8 and TRBJ2-1, with TRBD1 as a possible D gene (6 bases). V was cut by 4 bases and J by 1 base, with 12 bases left in between. CDR1 is SGHTS and CDR2 is YDEGEE in the germline V gene. This CDR3 is built from 15 residues. In nucleotides, the CDR3 is TGTGCCAGCAGCCTCAGGGGACATTCCTACAATGAGCAGTTCTTC. Amino acids: CASSLRGHSYNEQFF.

This chain uses TRBV13 with TRBJ2-5, with D perhaps matching TRBD1 (5 bases). Looked up from germline, CDR1 is PRHDT and CDR2 is FYEKMQ (reference sequence). This CDR3 contains 14 residues. Trimming pared 5 bases from V and 1 base from J, leaving 11 bases between. The CDR3 sequence is CASSSLRGQETQYF. The CDR3 DNA reads as TGTGCCAGCAGCAGCCTTAGGGGCCAAGAGACCCAGTACTTC. The variable domain in full, completed from reference TRBV13 and TRBJ2-5, reads AAGVIQSPRHLIKEKRETATLKCYPIPRHDTVYWYQQGPGQDPQFLISFYEKMQSDKGSIPDRFSAQQFSDYHSELNMSSLELGDSALYFCASSSLRGQETQYFGPGTRLLVL.